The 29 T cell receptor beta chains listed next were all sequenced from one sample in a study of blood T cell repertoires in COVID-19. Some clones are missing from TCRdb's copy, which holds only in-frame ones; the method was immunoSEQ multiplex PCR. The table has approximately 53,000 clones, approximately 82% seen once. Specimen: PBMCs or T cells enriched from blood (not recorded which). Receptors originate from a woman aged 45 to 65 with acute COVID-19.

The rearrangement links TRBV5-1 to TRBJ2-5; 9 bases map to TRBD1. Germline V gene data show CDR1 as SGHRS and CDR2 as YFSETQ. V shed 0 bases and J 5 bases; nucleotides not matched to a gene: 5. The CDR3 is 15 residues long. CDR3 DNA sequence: TGCGCCAGCAGCTTGGGACAGGGGGTTGGGGAGACCCAGTACTTC. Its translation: CASSLGQGVGETQYF.

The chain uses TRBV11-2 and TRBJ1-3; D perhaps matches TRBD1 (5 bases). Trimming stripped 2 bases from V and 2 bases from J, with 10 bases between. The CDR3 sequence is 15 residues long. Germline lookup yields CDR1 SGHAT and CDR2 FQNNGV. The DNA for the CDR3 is TGTGCCAGCAGCTTATCCAGGGATCCTGGAAACACCATATATTTT. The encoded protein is CASSLSRDPGNTIYF.

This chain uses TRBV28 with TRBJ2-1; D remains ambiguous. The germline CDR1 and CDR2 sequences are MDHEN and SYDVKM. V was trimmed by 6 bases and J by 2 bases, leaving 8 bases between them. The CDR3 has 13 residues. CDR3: CASSQSPYNEQFF. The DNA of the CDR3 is TGTGCCAGCAGCCAGTCCCCCTACAATGAGCAGTTCTTC.

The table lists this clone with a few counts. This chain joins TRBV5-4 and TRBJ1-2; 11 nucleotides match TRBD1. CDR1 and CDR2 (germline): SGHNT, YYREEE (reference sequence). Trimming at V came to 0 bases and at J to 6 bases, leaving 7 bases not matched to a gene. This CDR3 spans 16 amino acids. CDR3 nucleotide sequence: TGTGCCAGCAGCTTGGCGTGGACAGGGGGCAGCAATGGCTACACCTTC. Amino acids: CASSLAWTGGSNGYTF.

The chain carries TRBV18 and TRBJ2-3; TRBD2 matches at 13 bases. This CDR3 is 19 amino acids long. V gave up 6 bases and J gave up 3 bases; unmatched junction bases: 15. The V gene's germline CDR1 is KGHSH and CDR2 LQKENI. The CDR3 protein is CASSLLAGGPNMGTDTQYF. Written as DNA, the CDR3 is TGTGCCAGCTCGCTACTAGCGGGGGGGCCAAATATGGGGACAGATACGCAGTATTTT.

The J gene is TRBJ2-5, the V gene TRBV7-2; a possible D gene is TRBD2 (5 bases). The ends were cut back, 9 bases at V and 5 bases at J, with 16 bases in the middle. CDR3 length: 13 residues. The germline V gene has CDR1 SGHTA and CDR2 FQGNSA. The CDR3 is CARARAVTETQYF. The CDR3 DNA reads TGTGCCAGGGCGAGGGCCGTGACGGAGACCCAGTACTTC. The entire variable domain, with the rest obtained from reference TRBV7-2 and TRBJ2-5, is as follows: GAGVSQSPSNKVTEKGKDVELRCDPISGHTALYWYRQSLGQGLEFLIYFQGNSAPDKSGLPSDRFSAERTGGSVSTLTIQRTQQEDSAVYLCARARAVTETQYFGPGTRLLVL.

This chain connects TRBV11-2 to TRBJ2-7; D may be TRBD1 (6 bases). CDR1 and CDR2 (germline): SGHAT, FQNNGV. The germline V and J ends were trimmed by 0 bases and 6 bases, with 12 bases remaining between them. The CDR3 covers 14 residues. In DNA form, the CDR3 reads TGTGCCAGCAGCTTAGATAAAGGCAGGGGCGAGCAGTACTTC. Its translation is CASSLDKGRGEQYF.

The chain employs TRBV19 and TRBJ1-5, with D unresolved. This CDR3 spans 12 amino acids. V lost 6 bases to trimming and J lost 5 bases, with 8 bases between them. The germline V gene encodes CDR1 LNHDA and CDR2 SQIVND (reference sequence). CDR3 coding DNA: TGTGCCAGTAGCAGTAACCATCAGCCCCAGCATTTT. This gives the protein CASSSNHQPQHF.

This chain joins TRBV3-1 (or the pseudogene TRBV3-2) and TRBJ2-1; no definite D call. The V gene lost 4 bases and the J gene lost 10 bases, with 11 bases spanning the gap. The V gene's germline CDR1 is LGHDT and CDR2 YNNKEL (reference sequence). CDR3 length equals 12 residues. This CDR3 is CASSLLGTEQFF. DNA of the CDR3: TGTGCCAGCAGCCTCCTAGGAACGGAGCAGTTCTTC.

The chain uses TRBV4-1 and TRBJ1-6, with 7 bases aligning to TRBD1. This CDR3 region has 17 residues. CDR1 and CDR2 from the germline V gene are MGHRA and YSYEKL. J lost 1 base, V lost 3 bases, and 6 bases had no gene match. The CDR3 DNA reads TGCGCCAGCAGCCAGACTTTACAGGGGTCCTATAATTCACCCCTCCACTTT. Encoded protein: CASSQTLQGSYNSPLHF.

CDR3 in amino acids: CASSPGHSIYNEQFF. CDR3 nucleotides: TGTGCCAGCAGCCCGGGACATTCAATATACAATGAGCAGTTCTTC. The chain joins TRBV6-5 to TRBJ2-1; tentative D call: TRBD1 (6 bases). CDR3 length: 15 amino acids. Trimming took 6 bases from V and 4 from J, leaving 16 bases between them. Germline V CDR1 and CDR2: MNHEY, SVGAGI.

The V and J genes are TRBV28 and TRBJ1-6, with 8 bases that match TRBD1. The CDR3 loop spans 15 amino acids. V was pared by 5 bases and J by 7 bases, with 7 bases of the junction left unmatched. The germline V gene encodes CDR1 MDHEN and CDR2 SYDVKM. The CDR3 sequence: CASSTGQVGNSPLHF. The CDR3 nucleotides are TGTGCCAGCAGTACGGGACAGGTTGGGAATTCACCCCTCCACTTT.

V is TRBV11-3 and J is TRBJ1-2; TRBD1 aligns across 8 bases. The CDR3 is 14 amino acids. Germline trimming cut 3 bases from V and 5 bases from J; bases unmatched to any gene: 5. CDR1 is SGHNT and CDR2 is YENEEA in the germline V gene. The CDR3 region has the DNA TGTGCCAGCAGCTTTACGGACAGGGTATATGGCTACACCTTC. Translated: CASSFTDRVYGYTF.

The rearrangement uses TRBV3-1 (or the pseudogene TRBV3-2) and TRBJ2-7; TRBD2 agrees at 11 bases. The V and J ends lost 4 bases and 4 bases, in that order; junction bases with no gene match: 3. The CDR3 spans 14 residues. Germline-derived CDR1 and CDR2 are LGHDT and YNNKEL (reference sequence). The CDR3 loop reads CASSLTSGGYEQYF. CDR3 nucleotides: TGTGCCAGCAGCCTCACTAGCGGGGGTTACGAGCAGTACTTC.

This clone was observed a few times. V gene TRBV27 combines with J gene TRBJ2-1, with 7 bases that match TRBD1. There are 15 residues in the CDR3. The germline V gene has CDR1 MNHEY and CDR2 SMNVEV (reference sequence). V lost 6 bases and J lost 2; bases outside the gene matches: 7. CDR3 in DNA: TGTGCCAGCAGCGTTCCGGGACAGCCCTACAATGAGCAGTTCTTC. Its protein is CASSVPGQPYNEQFF.

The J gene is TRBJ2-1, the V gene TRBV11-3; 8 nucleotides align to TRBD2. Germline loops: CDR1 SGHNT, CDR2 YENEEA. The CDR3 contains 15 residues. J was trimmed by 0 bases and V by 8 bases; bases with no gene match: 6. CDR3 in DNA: TGTGCCAGCTTGGGCGGGGGGAGCTCCTACAATGAGCAGTTCTTC. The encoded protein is CASLGGGSSYNEQFF.

This chain's CDR3 is CASSLETEQYF. The CDR3 DNA is TGTGCCAGCAGTTTAGAAACTGAGCAGTACTTC. The chain links TRBV12-3 or TRBV12-4 to TRBJ2-7; no clear D gene. The length of the CDR3 is 11 residues. V lost 1 base and J 7 bases, leaving 5 bases between the germline ends.

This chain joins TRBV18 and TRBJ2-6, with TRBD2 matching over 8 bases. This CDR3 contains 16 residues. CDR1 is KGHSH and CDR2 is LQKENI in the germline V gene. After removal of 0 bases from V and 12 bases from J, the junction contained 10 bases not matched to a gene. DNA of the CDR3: TGTGCCAGCTCACCACCTCGGGGGGGGACACCCGCCGTCCTGACTTTC. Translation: CASSPPRGGTPAVLTF. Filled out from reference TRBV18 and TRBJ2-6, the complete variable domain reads NAGVMQNPRHLVRRRGQEARLRCSPMKGHSHVYWYRQLPEEGLKFMVYLQKENIIDESGMPKERFSAEFPKEGPSILRIQQVVRGDSAAYFCASSPPRGGTPAVLTFGAGSRLTVL.

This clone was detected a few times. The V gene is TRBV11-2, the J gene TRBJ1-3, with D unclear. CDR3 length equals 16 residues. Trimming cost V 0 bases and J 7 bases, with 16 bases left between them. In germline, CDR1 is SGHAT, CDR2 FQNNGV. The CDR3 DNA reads TGTGCCAGCAGCTTAGATCTAGCCCAGTTCGGTAACACCATATATTTT. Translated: CASSLDLAQFGNTIYF.

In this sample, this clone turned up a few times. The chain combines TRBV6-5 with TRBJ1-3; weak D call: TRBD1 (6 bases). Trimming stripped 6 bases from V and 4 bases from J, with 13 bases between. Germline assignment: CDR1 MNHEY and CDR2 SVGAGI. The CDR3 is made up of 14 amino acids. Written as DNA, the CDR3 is TGTGCCAGCAGAACAGGGACGGCCGGAAACACCATATATTTT. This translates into CASRTGTAGNTIYF.

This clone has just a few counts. The CDR3 DNA is TGCGCCAGCAGGAGGGACACTGAAGCTTTCTTT. This sequence encodes CASRRDTEAFF. This rearrangement joins TRBV4-1 to TRBJ1-1; D is uncertain. V was clipped by 6 bases and J by 3 bases, with 5 bases between them. The CDR3 has 11 amino acids. Germline V lookup: CDR1 MGHRA, CDR2 YSYEKL.

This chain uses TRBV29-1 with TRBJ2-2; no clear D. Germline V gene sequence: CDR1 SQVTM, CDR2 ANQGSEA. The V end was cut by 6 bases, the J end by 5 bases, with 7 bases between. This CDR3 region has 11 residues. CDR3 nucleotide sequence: TGCAGCGTGGCGGAAACCGGGGAGCTGTTTTTT. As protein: CSVAETGELFF.

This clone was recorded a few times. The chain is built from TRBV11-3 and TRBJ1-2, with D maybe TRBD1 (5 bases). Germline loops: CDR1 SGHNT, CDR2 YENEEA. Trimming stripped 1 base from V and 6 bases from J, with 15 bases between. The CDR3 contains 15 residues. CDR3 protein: CASSLVREGQNGYTF. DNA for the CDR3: TGTGCCAGCAGCTTAGTCAGGGAAGGACAAAATGGCTACACCTTC.

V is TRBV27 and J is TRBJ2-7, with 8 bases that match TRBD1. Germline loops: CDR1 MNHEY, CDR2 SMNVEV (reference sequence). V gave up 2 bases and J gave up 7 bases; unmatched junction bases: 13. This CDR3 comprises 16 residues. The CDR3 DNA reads TGTGCCAGCAGTTTAGGGGACAGGCCTTTCCTGGATGAGCAGTACTTC. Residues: CASSLGDRPFLDEQYF.

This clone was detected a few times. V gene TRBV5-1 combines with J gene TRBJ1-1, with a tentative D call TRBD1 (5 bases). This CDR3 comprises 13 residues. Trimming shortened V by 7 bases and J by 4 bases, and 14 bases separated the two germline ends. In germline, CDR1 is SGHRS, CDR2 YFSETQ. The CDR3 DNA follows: TGCGCCAGCCTGGAGGGGTCGGGCACTGAAGCTTTCTTT. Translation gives CASLEGSGTEAFF.

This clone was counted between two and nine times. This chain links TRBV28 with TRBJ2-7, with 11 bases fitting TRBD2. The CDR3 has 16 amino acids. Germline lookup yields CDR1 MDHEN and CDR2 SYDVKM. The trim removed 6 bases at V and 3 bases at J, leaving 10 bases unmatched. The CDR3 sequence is CASRLLLSGGGYEQYF. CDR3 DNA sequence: TGTGCCAGCAGGTTGCTACTTAGCGGGGGGGGCTACGAGCAGTACTTC.

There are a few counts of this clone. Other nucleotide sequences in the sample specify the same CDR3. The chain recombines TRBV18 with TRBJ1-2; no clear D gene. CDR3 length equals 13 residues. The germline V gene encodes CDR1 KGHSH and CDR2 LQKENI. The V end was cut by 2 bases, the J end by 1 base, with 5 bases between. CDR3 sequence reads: CASSPGSNYGYTF. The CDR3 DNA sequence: TGTGCCAGCTCACCAGGCAGTAACTATGGCTACACCTTC. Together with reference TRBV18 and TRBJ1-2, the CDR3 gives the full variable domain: NAGVMQNPRHLVRRRGQEARLRCSPMKGHSHVYWYRQLPEEGLKFMVYLQKENIIDESGMPKERFSAEFPKEGPSILRIQQVVRGDSAAYFCASSPGSNYGYTFGSGTRLTVV.

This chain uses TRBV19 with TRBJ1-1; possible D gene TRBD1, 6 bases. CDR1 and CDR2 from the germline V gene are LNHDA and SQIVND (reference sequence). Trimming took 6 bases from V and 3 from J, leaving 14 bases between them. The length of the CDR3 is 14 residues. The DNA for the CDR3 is TGTGCCAGTAGAAAGGGGGGGAGGGACACTGAAGCTTTCTTT. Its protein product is CASRKGGRDTEAFF.

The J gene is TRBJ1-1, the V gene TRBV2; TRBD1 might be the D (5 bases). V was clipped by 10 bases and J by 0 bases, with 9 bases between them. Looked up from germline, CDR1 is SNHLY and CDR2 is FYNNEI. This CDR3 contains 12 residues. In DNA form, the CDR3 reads TGTGCCACAGCGGGGCTGAACACTGAAGCTTTCTTT. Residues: CATAGLNTEAFF.